One sample yielded the 11 T cell receptor beta chains listed below, sequenced in a study of identical twins. Each CDR3 protein gets one entry after TCRdb re-called the 5' RACE reads with MiXCR. The table records some 570,000 distinct CDR3 sequences, 20% to 25% of them present only once. These same data were also listed under a study on yellow fever vaccine responses in identical twins.

Sequenced: CD4+ T cells sorted from blood. Source of these receptors: a young woman in good health.

In its sample, this clonotype was seen a few times. This chain links TRBV2 with TRBJ1-1; 8 bases line up with TRBD1. Germline V lookup: CDR1 SNHLY, CDR2 FYNNEI. The CDR3 is made up of 14 amino acids. V shed 5 bases, J shed 3 bases, and the junction held 5 bases outside the gene matches. The CDR3 loop reads CASSRTGQDTEAFF. The CDR3 DNA is TGTGCCAGCAGTCGGACAGGGCAGGACACTGAAGCTTTCTTT.

This clonotype was seen just once. The chain recombines TRBV5-1 with TRBJ1-1; D is ambiguous. The CDR3 loop spans 15 amino acids. Trimming pared 6 bases from V and 0 bases from J, leaving 15 bases between. CDR1 is SGHRS and CDR2 is YFSETQ in the germline V gene. CDR3 nucleotide sequence: TGCGCCAGCAATGGAGCGGGATCGCTGAACACTGAAGCTTTCTTT. It yields the protein CASNGAGSLNTEAFF.

V is TRBV29-1 and J is TRBJ2-2, with D unresolved. Germline V gene sequence: CDR1 SQVTM, CDR2 ANQGSEA. V lost 2 bases, J lost 7 bases, and 5 bases lay in between. The CDR3 spans 11 residues. CDR3 sequence (DNA): TGCAGCGTTGAAAGGGTCGGGGAGCTGTTTTTT. Translated, it gives CSVERVGELFF.

This clonotype was seen only a few times. V is TRBV29-1 and J is TRBJ2-1; D might be TRBD2 (6 bases). V was trimmed by 5 bases and J by 3 bases, leaving 11 bases between them. From germline, CDR1 is SQVTM and CDR2 ANQGSEA. There are 13 residues in the CDR3. The CDR3 DNA reads as TGCAGCGTTTTACCGGGACTCTACAATGAGCAGTTCTTC. It specifies CSVLPGLYNEQFF.

This clonotype was counted many times. The genes are TRBV12-3 or TRBV12-4 and TRBJ2-7; D may be TRBD1 or TRBD2 (6 bases each). Trimming took off 4 bases at V and 0 bases at J, with 10 bases between the two ends. The CDR3 loop spans 14 amino acids. Written as DNA, the CDR3 is TGTGCCAGCAGTTGGGGGGCCGACTCCTACGAGCAGTACTTC. It encodes CASSWGADSYEQYF.

This clonotype occurred a few times. The chain carries TRBV2 and TRBJ2-4; D gene ambiguous. Germline values: CDR1 SNHLY, CDR2 FYNNEI. The CDR3 covers 15 residues. V was clipped by 1 base and J by 1 base, with 8 bases between them. CDR3 sequence (DNA): TGTGCCAGCAGTGAAGAGGTGGCTGCCAAAAACATTCAGTACTTC. Protein product: CASSEEVAAKNIQYF.

The gene calls are TRBV7-9 and TRBJ2-3; D unclear. V was cut by 5 bases and J by 6 bases, with 9 bases left in between. CDR3 length: 12 amino acids. In germline, CDR1 is SEHNR, CDR2 FQNEAQ (reference sequence). CDR3 coding DNA: TGTGCCAGCAGCGGGAATGAGGATACGCAGTATTTT. It is translated as CASSGNEDTQYF.

The V call is TRBV5-6, the J call TRBJ2-6; no definite D call. Trimming pared 1 base from V and 0 bases from J, leaving 8 bases between. The CDR3 covers 16 residues. CDR1 and CDR2 from the germline V gene are SGHDT and YYEEEE. CDR3 protein: CASSLQQHSGANVLTF. DNA of the CDR3: TGTGCCAGCAGCTTGCAACAGCACTCTGGGGCCAACGTCCTGACTTTC.

The chain recombines TRBV20-1 with TRBJ2-1; 14 nucleotides align to TRBD2. CDR1 is DFQATT, CDR2 SNEGSKA, per germline (reference sequence). Germline trimming cut 7 bases from V and 2 bases from J; bases unmatched to any gene: 7. The CDR3 is 16 residues long. Written as DNA, the CDR3 is TGCAGTGTTATGGGGACTAGCGGGAGTCCCTACAATGAGCAGTTCTTC. Amino acid sequence: CSVMGTSGSPYNEQFF.

The V and J genes are TRBV2 and TRBJ2-7; 12 bases agree with TRBD2. The CDR3 has 15 amino acids. Per germline, CDR1 SNHLY and CDR2 FYNNEI. Trimming at V came to 7 bases and at J to 7 bases, leaving 11 bases not matched to a gene. This CDR3 reads CASTPTSGSPGEQYF. CDR3 in DNA: TGTGCCAGCACGCCGACTAGCGGGAGCCCCGGGGAGCAGTACTTC.

This clonotype was found many times. The chain joins TRBV12-3 or TRBV12-4 to TRBJ2-1; 9 bases are shared with TRBD2. The CDR3 has 15 residues. Trimming at V came to 6 bases and at J to 7 bases, leaving 10 bases not matched to a gene. CDR3 nucleotide sequence: TGTGCCAGCAGCCAACGGGGACTAGCTAGTAATGAGCAGTTCTTC. Amino acid sequence: CASSQRGLASNEQFF.